The 25 T cell receptor beta chains below all came from one sample that was sequenced in a study of siplizumab effects on memory and regulatory T cells. Libraries were prepared by immunoSEQ multiplex PCR; TCRdb keeps only in-frame clonotypes and omits some of them. Seen here are just over 60,000 clones, roughly 85% observed once, and the top ten hold approximately 0.38%. Sequencing input: memory CD4+ T cells sorted from blood. The receptors stem from a human donor in good health.

The gene calls are TRBV2 and TRBJ1-1; D possibly corresponds to TRBD1 (5 bases). The CDR3 loop spans 16 amino acids. With 6 bases removed from V and 1 base from J, the gap between germline ends came to 18 bases. Germline CDR1 is SNHLY and CDR2 is FYNNEI. This CDR3 reads CASSTPQGTSNTEAFF. The CDR3 DNA is TGTGCCAGCAGCACTCCTCAGGGCACCTCGAACACTGAAGCTTTCTTT.

This chain uses TRBV6-1 with TRBJ2-5; 12 bases agree with TRBD2. This CDR3 region has 15 residues. The ends lost 6 bases at V and 3 bases at J; junction bases unmatched: 5. CDR1 and CDR2 from the germline V gene are MNHNS and SASEGT. CDR3 in amino acids: CASSAGLAGKETQYF. The CDR3 DNA is TGTGCCAGCAGCGCGGGACTAGCGGGTAAAGAGACCCAGTACTTC.

In its sample, this clone was seen a few times. The chain links TRBV12-5 to TRBJ2-1, with 14 bases that match TRBD2. Germline lookup yields CDR1 LGHNT and CDR2 FRNRAP. This CDR3 has 16 residues. The V segment lost 4 bases and the J segment 10 bases; nucleotides outside the gene matches: 9. The CDR3 region is CASGSPTSGGAGEQFF. In DNA, the CDR3 is TGTGCTAGTGGTTCCCCGACTAGCGGGGGGGCCGGGGAGCAGTTCTTC.

V usage is TRBV4-3 and J usage is TRBJ2-7; unclear D gene. The ends were cut back, 0 bases at V and 2 bases at J, with 8 bases in the middle. The CDR3 has 14 residues. Germline V gene sequence: CDR1 LGHNA, CDR2 YSLEER. Here the CDR3 DNA reads TGCGCCAGCAGCCAAGATACAACCACCTACGAGCAGTACTTC. Its translation is CASSQDTTTYEQYF.

The rearrangement links TRBV27 to TRBJ2-7; D is perhaps TRBD1 (6 bases). The CDR3 is 14 amino acids. With 4 bases removed from V and 2 bases from J, the gap between germline ends came to 12 bases. Germline CDR1 is MNHEY and CDR2 is SMNVEV (reference sequence). The CDR3 coding sequence is TGTGCCAGCAGTTCCCGGACAGACCCCTACGAGCAGTACTTC. Protein: CASSSRTDPYEQYF.

This clone appeared once. The chain has TRBV7-8 and TRBJ2-4; 7 nucleotides line up with TRBD1. Germline CDR1 is SGHVS and CDR2 is FQNEAQ. There are 14 residues in the CDR3. The V and J ends lost 1 base and 11 bases, in that order; junction bases with no gene match: 8. DNA for the CDR3: TGTGCCAGCAGCTTAGGGGGACAGTTCGTCGTTCAGTACTTC. Protein sequence: CASSLGGQFVVQYF. Supplemented by reference TRBV7-8 and TRBJ2-4, the full variable domain reads GAGVSQSPRYKVAKRGQDVALRCDPISGHVSLFWYQQALGQGPEFLTYFQNEAQLDKSGLPSDRFFAERPEGSVSTLKIQRTQQEDSAVYLCASSLGGQFVVQYFGAGTRLSVL.

This clone was recorded once. V usage is TRBV5-6 and J usage is TRBJ2-7; TRBD1 matches at 12 bases. This CDR3 contains 13 residues. Trimming at V came to 7 bases and at J to 6 bases, leaving 5 bases not matched to a gene. Germline CDR1 reads SGHDT; CDR2 reads YYEEEE. In nucleotides, the CDR3 is TGTGCCAGCTTCGGGACAGGGGGCATCGAGCAGTACTTC. Residues: CASFGTGGIEQYF.

The V call is TRBV6-6, the J call TRBJ2-5; no clear D gene. V was cut by 4 bases and J by 4 bases, with 4 bases left in between. This CDR3 contains 11 residues. Germline loops: CDR1 MNHNY, CDR2 SVGAGI (reference sequence). Here the CDR3 reads CASSSGETQYF. In DNA, the CDR3 is TGTGCCAGCAGTTCCGGAGAGACCCAGTACTTC.

The rearrangement uses TRBV6-5 and TRBJ1-2; TRBD1 matches at 12 bases. The V gene end was trimmed by 6 bases and the J gene end by 3 bases; junction bases not matched to a gene: 2. The germline V gene encodes CDR1 MNHEY and CDR2 SVGAGI. The CDR3 length is 14 residues. DNA of the CDR3: TGTGCCAGCAGCGGGACAGGGGGCGACTATGGCTACACCTTC. Translated, it gives CASSGTGGDYGYTF.

The rearrangement links TRBV15 to TRBJ1-1; the D gene is possibly TRBD1 (6 bases). The CDR3 is 16 amino acids. With 5 bases removed from V and 0 bases from J, the gap between germline ends came to 16 bases. The germline CDR1 and CDR2 sequences are LNHNV and YYDKDF (reference sequence). The CDR3: CATSPAGGRVNTEAFF. DNA for the CDR3: TGTGCCACCAGCCCAGCGGGGGGGCGGGTGAACACTGAAGCTTTCTTT.

The J gene is TRBJ2-3, the V gene TRBV4-1; D is uncertain. The V end lost 7 bases, the J end lost 1 base, and 12 bases lay between the germline ends. The germline CDR1 and CDR2 sequences are MGHRA and YSYEKL. CDR3 length equals 14 residues. The CDR3 DNA sequence: TGCGCCAGCAACTTAGGAACAGGCACAGATACGCAGTATTTT. Its protein product is CASNLGTGTDTQYF.

This chain links TRBV7-3 with TRBJ1-1; TRBD1 might be the D (5 bases). Per the germline V gene, CDR1 is SGHTA and CDR2 is FQGTGA. CDR3 length: 19 amino acids. Deletions cut 1 base from V and 5 bases from J, with 26 bases between. DNA of the CDR3: TGTGCCAGCAGCTTAATTGGAAGTATCGGTGGCAGGGAGAGAACTGAAGCTTTCTTT. Translating it yields CASSLIGSIGGRERTEAFF.

The chain joins TRBV19 to TRBJ1-2; 12 bases map to TRBD1. This CDR3 spans 14 amino acids. In germline, CDR1 is LNHDA, CDR2 SQIVND (reference sequence). After removal of 5 bases from V and 8 bases from J, the junction contained 6 bases not matched to a gene. The CDR3: CASSLGTGGDGYTF. CDR3 DNA: TGTGCCAGTAGTTTAGGGACAGGGGGCGACGGCTACACCTTC.

The CDR3 sequence: CASSFQQGPYEQYF. The CDR3 bases are TGTGCCAGCAGCTTTCAACAGGGCCCCTACGAGCAGTACTTC. The chain has TRBV7-9 and TRBJ2-7; D might be TRBD1 (6 bases). This CDR3 contains 14 residues. V was trimmed by 3 bases and J by 2 bases, leaving 11 bases between them. Looked up from germline, CDR1 is SEHNR and CDR2 is FQNEAQ (reference sequence).

CDR3 region: CASSDQAGDEKLFF. DNA for the CDR3: TGTGCCAGTAGTGACCAGGCTGGGGATGAAAAACTGTTTTTT. The chain couples TRBV19 to TRBJ1-4, with no clear D. The germline V gene has CDR1 LNHDA and CDR2 SQIVND (reference sequence). V lost 5 bases and J 6 bases, leaving 13 bases between the germline ends. The CDR3 sequence is 14 residues long.

The V call is TRBV7-9, the J call TRBJ1-4; a possible D gene is TRBD1 (5 bases). The germline gives CDR1 SEHNR, CDR2 FQNEAQ (reference sequence). V gave up 1 base and J gave up 8 bases, with 14 bases separating them. There are 15 residues in the CDR3. The CDR3 is CASSLGGFGYEKLFF. DNA of the CDR3: TGTGCCAGCAGCTTAGGGGGCTTTGGTTACGAAAAACTGTTTTTT.

V is TRBV6-6 and J is TRBJ2-5; D gene ambiguous. The CDR3 sequence is 12 residues long. Trimming removed 0 bases at V and 5 bases at J, with 4 bases between. Germline V CDR1 and CDR2: MNHNY, SVGAGI (reference sequence). The CDR3: CASSYSKETQYF. The DNA for the CDR3 is TGTGCCAGCAGTTACTCGAAGGAGACCCAGTACTTC.

This clone was counted between two and nine times. The chain links TRBV30 to TRBJ2-7, with D tentatively TRBD1 (7 bases). Trimming left V 1 base short and J 7 bases short, with 23 bases between. Germline-derived CDR1 and CDR2 are GTSNPN and SVGIG (reference sequence). CDR3 length: 16 amino acids. The CDR3 reads CAWSEIQLGGTEEQYF. CDR3 DNA: TGTGCCTGGAGTGAAATCCAATTGGGCGGGACAGAGGAGCAGTACTTC.

This chain joins TRBV4-3 and TRBJ2-3; 9 bases are shared with TRBD2. Germline V gene lookup returns CDR1 LGHNA and CDR2 YSLEER. This CDR3 contains 17 residues. With 4 bases clipped from V and 1 base from J, the junction kept 9 bases outside the gene matches. For the CDR3, the DNA is TGCGCCAGCAGCCCCCGGCTAGCGGGGCTGGGCACAGATACGCAGTATTTT. Translating it yields CASSPRLAGLGTDTQYF.

The chain is built from TRBV20-1 and TRBJ2-5; D ambiguous. Germline lookup yields CDR1 DFQATT and CDR2 SNEGSKA (reference sequence). The V end was cut by 4 bases, the J end by 5 bases, with 5 bases between. This CDR3 comprises 10 residues. The CDR3 reads CSATAETQYF. The CDR3 DNA reads as TGCAGTGCTACAGCGGAGACCCAGTACTTC.

This clone was seen only a few times. The CDR3 is CAWSGQGAVSGNTIYF. CDR3 in DNA: TGTGCCTGGAGTGGGCAGGGGGCAGTGTCTGGAAACACCATATATTTT. The chain recombines TRBV30 with TRBJ1-3; 8 bases fit TRBD1. Germline CDR1 GTSNPN, CDR2 SVGIG (reference sequence). The CDR3 is 16 amino acids. Trimming at V came to 1 base and at J to 1 base, leaving 6 bases not matched to a gene.

This chain connects TRBV28 to TRBJ2-3; 10 nucleotides agree with TRBD2. The V gene's germline CDR1 is MDHEN and CDR2 SYDVKM. The CDR3 has 15 amino acids. The ends lost 5 bases at V and 1 base at J; junction bases unmatched: 3. The CDR3 sequence: CASSPTSGGTDTQYF. The CDR3 region has the DNA TGTGCCAGCAGTCCAACTAGCGGGGGCACAGATACGCAGTATTTT.

V is TRBV27 and J is TRBJ2-2, with 7 bases fitting TRBD1. The CDR3 sequence is 15 residues long. Per the germline V gene, CDR1 is MNHEY and CDR2 is SMNVEV (reference sequence). V shed 4 bases, J shed 1 base, and the junction held 3 bases outside the gene matches. This CDR3 reads CASSSRTGNTGELFF. DNA for the CDR3: TGTGCCAGCAGTTCCCGGACAGGGAACACCGGGGAGCTGTTTTTT.

The V and J genes are TRBV5-1 and TRBJ2-1; TRBD2 agrees at 9 bases. J gave up 7 bases and V 1 base, and 9 bases lay outside the gene matches. The length of the CDR3 is 16 residues. Germline V gene data show CDR1 as SGHRS and CDR2 as YFSETQ. The CDR3, as DNA: TGCGCCAGCAGCTTGCTTCCAGCGGGGGGCCCTAATGAGCAGTTCTTC. Its translation is CASSLLPAGGPNEQFF.

J is TRBJ1-5 and V is TRBV6-6; D not resolved. V shed 2 bases and J shed 0 bases, with 5 bases lying between them. This CDR3 region has 14 residues. CDR1 and CDR2 (germline): MNHNY, SVGAGI (reference sequence). This CDR3 reads CASSYGSSNQPQHF. For the CDR3, the DNA is TGTGCCAGCAGTTACGGTTCTAGCAATCAGCCCCAGCATTTT.